Following are 14 T cell receptor beta chains from one sample sequenced in a study of response to subunit inactivated influenza vaccine. TCRdb analysed the RT-PCR reads with MiXCR anew, one entry per CDR3 protein. The table has around 580,000 distinct CDR3 sequences, 11% to 15% seen once. Specimen: PBMCs from blood, collected 12 days after vaccination. These receptors were collected from a man aged 45-65 years who received an inactivated influenza vaccine.

V is TRBV7-2 and J is TRBJ1-6; D perhaps matches TRBD1 (5 bases). Trimming took 4 bases from V and 7 from J, leaving 17 bases between them. The CDR3 is 16 residues long. The germline V gene has CDR1 SGHTA and CDR2 FQGNSA. The CDR3 is CASSSGGKVVNSPLHF. The CDR3 DNA is TGTGCCAGCAGCTCGGGGGGGAAGGTTGTGAATTCACCCCTCCACTTT.

The rearrangement links TRBV7-2 to TRBJ1-1; D call uncertain. The V end was cut by 5 bases, the J end by 2 bases, with 9 bases between. CDR1 SGHTA and CDR2 FQGNSA come from the germline V gene. The CDR3 runs to 13 residues. The CDR3 sequence is CASSQAVNTEAFF. CDR3 coding DNA: TGTGCCAGCAGCCAGGCGGTAAACACTGAAGCTTTCTTT. The complete variable domain, with remaining parts taken from reference TRBV7-2 and TRBJ1-1, reads GAGVSQSPSNKVTEKGKDVELRCDPISGHTALYWYRQSLGQGLEFLIYFQGNSAPDKSGLPSDRFSAERTGGSVSTLTIQRTQQEDSAVYLCASSQAVNTEAFFGQGTRLTVV.

This clonotype showed up just a few times. The chain joins TRBV5-1 to TRBJ2-7; 7 nucleotides match TRBD1. The ends lost 2 bases at V and 1 base at J; junction bases unmatched: 6. This CDR3 comprises 15 residues. The V gene's germline CDR1 is SGHRS and CDR2 YFSETQ. CDR3 protein: CASSFEQGWSYEQYF. For the CDR3, the DNA is TGCGCCAGCAGCTTCGAACAGGGGTGGTCCTACGAGCAGTACTTC. The whole variable domain, remainder taken from reference TRBV5-1 and TRBJ2-7, is KAGVTQTPRYLIKTRGQQVTLSCSPISGHRSVSWYQQTPGQGLQFLFEYFSETQRNKGNFPGRFSGRQFSNSRSEMNVSTLELGDSALYLCASSFEQGWSYEQYFGPGTRLTVT.

The chain joins TRBV29-1 to TRBJ1-2; no definite D call. The V end lost 4 bases, the J end lost 7 bases, and 13 bases lay between the germline ends. The CDR3 covers 12 residues. Germline CDR1 and CDR2: SQVTM and ANQGSEA. The CDR3: CSVVPAGRGYTF. The CDR3, as DNA: TGCAGCGTTGTTCCGGCAGGCCGTGGCTACACCTTC.

The chain combines TRBV24-1 with TRBJ2-5; 7 nucleotides align to TRBD1. Trimming removed 4 bases from V and 1 base from J; junction bases left unmatched: 8. CDR3 length: 16 residues. Germline V gives CDR1 KGHDR, CDR2 SFDVKD. The CDR3 region has the DNA TGTGCCACCAGTGACCCCCGACAGGGTTTCCAAGAGACCCAGTACTTC. This codes for CATSDPRQGFQETQYF.

This clonotype turned up a few times. The chain is built from TRBV15 and TRBJ2-7; D is possibly TRBD1 (7 bases). CDR1 and CDR2 from the germline V gene are LNHNV and YYDKDF (reference sequence). CDR3 length equals 20 residues. Trimming removed 5 bases from V and 0 bases from J, with 29 bases in between. The CDR3 nucleotides are TGTGCCACCAGCCCAGAGTCGGGGGACAGCTATGGGCGGCCCTCCTACGAGCAGTACTTC. Its protein is CATSPESGDSYGRPSYEQYF.

In DNA form, the CDR3 reads TGCAGTGCTAGGATACCGGGACTAGCGCTAACAGATACGCAGTATTTT. Its translation is CSARIPGLALTDTQYF. V gene TRBV20-1 combines with J gene TRBJ2-3, with TRBD2 identical over 10 bases. J lost 3 bases, V lost 3 bases, and 9 bases had no gene match. This CDR3 is built from 16 residues. The germline gives CDR1 DFQATT, CDR2 SNEGSKA (reference sequence).

The chain joins TRBV7-9 to TRBJ2-3, with TRBD1 matching over 7 bases. There are 16 residues in the CDR3. Germline V gene data show CDR1 as SEHNR and CDR2 as FQNEAQ (reference sequence). The ends lost 1 base at V and 3 bases at J; junction bases unmatched: 7. This chain's CDR3 is CASSLVKGAYTDTQYF. The DNA of the CDR3 is TGTGCCAGCAGCTTAGTAAAGGGGGCGTATACAGATACGCAGTATTTT.

V and J are TRBV29-1 and TRBJ1-2; D uncertain. V lost 2 bases and J 1 base, leaving 11 bases between the germline ends. Germline-derived CDR1 and CDR2 are SQVTM and ANQGSEA. The CDR3 sequence is 14 residues long. CDR3 region: CSVEKVSGNYGYTF. DNA for the CDR3: TGCAGCGTTGAAAAAGTCTCCGGTAACTATGGCTACACCTTC.

This clonotype has a handful of counts. The CDR3 reads CASSVGFTGTLSYNEQFF. The CDR3 bases are TGTGCCAGCAGCGTAGGATTTACCGGGACCTTATCCTACAATGAGCAGTTCTTC. This sequence joins TRBV9 and TRBJ2-1; D is possibly TRBD1 or TRBD2 (5 bases each). The CDR3 is 18 amino acids. From germline, CDR1 is SGDLS and CDR2 YYNGEE. Trimming cost V 0 bases and J 1 base, with 17 bases left between them. Drawing the rest from reference TRBV9 and TRBJ2-1, the complete variable domain is DSGVTQTPKHLITATGQRVTLRCSPRSGDLSVYWYQQSLDQGLQFLIQYYNGEERAKGNILERFSAQQFPDLHSELNLSSLELGDSALYFCASSVGFTGTLSYNEQFFGPGTRLTVL.

This clonotype was observed many times. The chain uses TRBV29-1 and TRBJ2-5; a weak D match, TRBD1 (5 bases). The CDR3 spans 14 residues. Trimming took 0 bases from V and 2 from J, leaving 10 bases between them. Looked up from germline, CDR1 is SQVTM and CDR2 is ANQGSEA. The CDR3 DNA reads TGCAGCGTTGAAGAAACAGGCACACAAGAGACCCAGTACTTC. Protein product: CSVEETGTQETQYF.

This clonotype was found a few times. The rearrangement uses TRBV5-1 and TRBJ1-2; the D gene is possibly TRBD1 (5 bases). This CDR3 region has 15 residues. In germline, CDR1 is SGHRS, CDR2 YFSETQ. Trimming removed 0 bases at V and 6 bases at J, with 15 bases between. CDR3 sequence: CASSLDARGVNGYTF. DNA of the CDR3: TGCGCCAGCAGCTTGGATGCGCGGGGCGTGAATGGCTACACCTTC.

The chain uses TRBV4-1 and TRBJ2-5, with D possibly matching TRBD1 (6 bases). CDR1 and CDR2 from the germline V gene are MGHRA and YSYEKL. The CDR3 sequence is 15 residues long. V was shortened by 0 bases and J by 2 bases, with 10 bases between the two germline ends. In DNA form, the CDR3 reads TGCGCCAGCAGCCAAGAAGGCAGGGGACAAGAGACCCAGTACTTC. Protein: CASSQEGRGQETQYF.

The rearrangement links TRBV7-2 to TRBJ2-2, with 10 bases matching TRBD1. The V and J ends lost 2 bases and 6 bases, in that order; junction bases with no gene match: 6. CDR1 and CDR2 (germline): SGHTA, FQGNSA. CDR3 length equals 16 residues. DNA for the CDR3: TGTGCCAGCAGCTTACCTTCGGGACAGGGGCCCGGGGAGCTGTTTTTT. Protein sequence: CASSLPSGQGPGELFF.